Each of the 10 T cell receptor beta chains below was sequenced from the same sample in a study of blood T cells in healthy people across ages. Combining a sample-barcoded 5' primer with a J-beta primer mix, a second PCR ran for 7 to 11 cycles. MiXCR was run by TCRdb on the 5' RACE reads, yielding one entry per CDR3 protein. Here the sample spans approximately 810,000 distinct CDR3 sequences, roughly 34% being singletons. Sequenced input: blood. The receptors shown here come from a young man in good health.

This clonotype has at least ten counts. This chain uses TRBV29-1 with TRBJ2-7; 7 nucleotides agree with TRBD1. The ends lost 3 bases at V and 6 bases at J; junction bases unmatched: 5. The CDR3 is made up of 12 amino acids. Germline loops: CDR1 SQVTM, CDR2 ANQGSEA. The CDR3: CSVERGPSEQYF. The DNA of the CDR3 is TGCAGCGTTGAGAGGGGGCCGAGCGAGCAGTACTTC.

The V and J genes are TRBV29-1 and TRBJ1-5; D is unclear. Germline V gene lookup returns CDR1 SQVTM and CDR2 ANQGSEA. V dropped 4 bases and J dropped 7 bases, with 11 bases sitting between them. The CDR3 sequence is 12 residues long. CDR3 in amino acids: CSVGVLGQPQHF. The DNA for the CDR3 is TGCAGCGTTGGCGTCCTAGGACAGCCCCAGCATTTT.

This clonotype was seen a handful of times. J is TRBJ2-1 and V is TRBV6-2 or TRBV6-3; TRBD1 might be the D (5 bases). V lost 6 bases, J lost 0 bases, and 18 bases lay in between. Germline lookup yields CDR1 MNHEY and CDR2 SVGEGT. This CDR3 has 17 residues. CDR3 in amino acids: CASSITLRVSSYNEQFF. As DNA, the CDR3 is TGTGCCAGCAGCATAACCCTCAGGGTGAGCTCCTACAATGAGCAGTTCTTC.

To note about this clonotype: Relative to the germline gene, one junction end is altered; a read error may explain this. The chain recombines TRBV5-5 with TRBJ1-4; a possible D gene is TRBD1 (5 bases). CDR3 length equals 15 residues. CDR1 and CDR2 from the germline V gene are SGHKS and YYEKEE (reference sequence). The chain's CDR3 is CASSLGDGDNEKLFF. In nucleotides, the CDR3 is TGTGCCAGCAGTTTGGGGGACGGGGATAATGAAAAACTGTTTTTT.

This clonotype was seen ten or more times. The V and J genes are TRBV7-2 and TRBJ1-2; tentatively, D is TRBD1 (5 bases). In germline, CDR1 is SGHTA, CDR2 FQGNSA. CDR3 length: 15 amino acids. Trimming cost V 2 bases and J 4 bases, with 14 bases left between them. The CDR3 loop reads CASSLSRDASYGYTF. CDR3 DNA sequence: TGTGCCAGCAGCTTATCTCGGGACGCCAGCTATGGCTACACCTTC.

The chain has TRBV29-1 and TRBJ2-5; the D is unclear. Trimming pared 4 bases from V and 1 base from J, leaving 7 bases between. There are 12 residues in the CDR3. Germline V CDR1 and CDR2: SQVTM, ANQGSEA. For the CDR3, the DNA is TGCAGCGTTGGGGTCAGCCAAGAGACCCAGTACTTC. Translating it yields CSVGVSQETQYF.

V gene TRBV4-3 combines with J gene TRBJ2-5, with 8 bases identical to TRBD2. CDR1 and CDR2 from the germline V gene are LGHNA and YSLEER. The CDR3 consists of 15 residues. V gave up 3 bases and J gave up 2 bases; unmatched junction bases: 5. CDR3 nucleotides: TGCGCCAGCAGCCAGGAGGGACTAGTACAAGAGACCCAGTACTTC. This sequence encodes CASSQEGLVQETQYF.

This clonotype occurred a few times. The chain carries TRBV20-1 and TRBJ1-5, with unresolved D. The CDR3 runs 12 residues. V lost 0 bases, J lost 7 bases, and 7 bases lay in between. Germline CDR1 reads DFQATT; CDR2 reads SNEGSKA (reference sequence). The CDR3 spells CSARDPSQPQHF. CDR3 in DNA: TGCAGTGCTAGAGATCCGAGCCAGCCCCAGCATTTT.

V is TRBV20-1 and J is TRBJ2-7; D is unclear. The CDR3 length is 14 residues. Germline V gives CDR1 DFQATT, CDR2 SNEGSKA (reference sequence). The V gene lost 1 base and the J gene lost 0 bases, with 10 bases spanning the gap. The chain's CDR3 is CSARVRQISYEQYF. In DNA form, the CDR3 reads TGCAGTGCTAGAGTGCGGCAGATCTCCTACGAGCAGTACTTC.

This chain uses TRBV6-2 or TRBV6-3 with TRBJ2-7; 9 nucleotides agree with TRBD1. With V trimmed by 6 bases and J by 7 bases, 16 bases remained unmatched. CDR1 and CDR2 from the germline V gene are MNHEY and SVGEGT. The length of the CDR3 is 16 residues. The CDR3 sequence: CASRASRDRANNEQYF. As DNA, the CDR3 is TGTGCCAGCAGGGCTTCGAGGGACAGGGCAAACAATGAGCAGTACTTC.